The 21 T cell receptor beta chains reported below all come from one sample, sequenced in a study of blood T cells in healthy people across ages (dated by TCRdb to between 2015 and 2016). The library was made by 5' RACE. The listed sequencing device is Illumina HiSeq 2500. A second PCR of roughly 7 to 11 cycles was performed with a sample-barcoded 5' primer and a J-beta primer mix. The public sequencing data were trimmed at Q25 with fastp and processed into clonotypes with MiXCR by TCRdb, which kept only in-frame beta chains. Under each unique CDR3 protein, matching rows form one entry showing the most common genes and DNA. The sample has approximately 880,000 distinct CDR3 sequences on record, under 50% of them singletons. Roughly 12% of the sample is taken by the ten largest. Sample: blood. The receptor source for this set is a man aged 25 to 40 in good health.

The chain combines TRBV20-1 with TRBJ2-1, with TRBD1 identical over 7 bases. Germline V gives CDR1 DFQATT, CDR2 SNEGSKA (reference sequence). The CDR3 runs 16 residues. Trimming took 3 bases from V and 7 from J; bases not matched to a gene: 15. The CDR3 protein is CSARLGSSDRANEQFF. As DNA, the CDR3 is TGCAGTGCTAGGCTCGGCTCTAGTGACAGGGCGAATGAGCAGTTCTTC.

CDR3 DNA sequence: TGCAGCGCCACGGCGACAGGGTACACTGAAGCTTTCTTT. This translates into CSATATGYTEAFF. V and J are TRBV29-1 and TRBJ1-1; 7 bases line up with TRBD1. The V gene's germline CDR1 is SQVTM and CDR2 ANQGSEA. This CDR3 region has 13 residues. Losses at the gene ends were 7 bases for V and 3 bases for J; bases not matched to a gene: 8.

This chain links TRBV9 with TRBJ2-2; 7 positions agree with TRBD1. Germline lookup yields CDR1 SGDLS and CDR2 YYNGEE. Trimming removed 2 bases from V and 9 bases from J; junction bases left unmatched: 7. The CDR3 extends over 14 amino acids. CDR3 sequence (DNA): TGTGCCAGCAGCGTCGGACAGGACCACCGGGAGCTGTTTTTT. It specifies CASSVGQDHRELFF.

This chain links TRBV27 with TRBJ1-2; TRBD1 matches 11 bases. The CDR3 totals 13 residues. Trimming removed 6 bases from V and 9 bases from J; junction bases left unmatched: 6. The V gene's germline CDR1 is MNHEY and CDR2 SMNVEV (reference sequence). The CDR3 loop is CASRQGQGARYTF. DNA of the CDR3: TGTGCCAGCAGGCAAGGACAGGGGGCCCGCTACACCTTC.

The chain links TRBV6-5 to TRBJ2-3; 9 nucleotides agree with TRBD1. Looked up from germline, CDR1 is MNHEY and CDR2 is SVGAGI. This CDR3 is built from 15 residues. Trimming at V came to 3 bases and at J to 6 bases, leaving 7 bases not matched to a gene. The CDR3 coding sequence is TGTGCCAGCAGTTATGGGACAGGGTATTCCGATACGCAGTATTTT. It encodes CASSYGTGYSDTQYF.

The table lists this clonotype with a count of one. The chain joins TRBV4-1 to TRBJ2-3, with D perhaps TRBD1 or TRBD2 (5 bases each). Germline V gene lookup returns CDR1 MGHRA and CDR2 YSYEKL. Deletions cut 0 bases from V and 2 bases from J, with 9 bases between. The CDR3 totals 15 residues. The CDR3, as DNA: TGCGCCAGCAGCCAAGAGGGGGTAGTCACAGATACGCAGTATTTT. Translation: CASSQEGVVTDTQYF.

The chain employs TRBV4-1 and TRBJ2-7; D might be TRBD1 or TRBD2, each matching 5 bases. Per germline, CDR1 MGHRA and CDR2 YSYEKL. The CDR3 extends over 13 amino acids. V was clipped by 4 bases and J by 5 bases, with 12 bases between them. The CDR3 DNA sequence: TGCGCCAGCAGCCGGCAGGGAGAAGACGAGCAGTACTTC. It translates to CASSRQGEDEQYF.

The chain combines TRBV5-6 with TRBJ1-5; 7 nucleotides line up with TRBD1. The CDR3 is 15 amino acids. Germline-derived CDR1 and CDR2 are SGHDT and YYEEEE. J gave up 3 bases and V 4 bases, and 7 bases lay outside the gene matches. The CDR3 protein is CASSLRGLVNQPQHF. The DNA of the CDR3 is TGTGCCAGCAGCCTGAGGGGGCTAGTCAATCAGCCCCAGCATTTT.

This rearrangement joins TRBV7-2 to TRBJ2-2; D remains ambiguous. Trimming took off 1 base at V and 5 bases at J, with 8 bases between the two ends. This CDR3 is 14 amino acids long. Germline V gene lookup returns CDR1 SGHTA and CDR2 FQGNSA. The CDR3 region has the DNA TGTGCCAGCAGCTTAGTGCCAAGAACCGGGGAGCTGTTTTTT. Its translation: CASSLVPRTGELFF.

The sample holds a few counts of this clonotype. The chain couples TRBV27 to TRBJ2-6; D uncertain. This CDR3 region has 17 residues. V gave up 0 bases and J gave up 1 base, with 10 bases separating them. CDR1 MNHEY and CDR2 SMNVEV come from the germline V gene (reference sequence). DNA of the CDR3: TGTGCCAGCAGTTTATCGATATACCGTTCTGGGGCCAACGTCCTGACTTTC. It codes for CASSLSIYRSGANVLTF. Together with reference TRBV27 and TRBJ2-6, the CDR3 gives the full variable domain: EAQVTQNPRYLITVTGKKLTVTCSQNMNHEYMSWYRQDPGLGLRQIYYSMNVEVTDKGDVPEGYKVSRKEKRNFPLILESPSPNQTSLYFCASSLSIYRSGANVLTFGAGSRLTVL.

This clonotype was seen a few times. This CDR3 reads CASSQDRAEPYNEQFF. DNA for the CDR3: TGCGCCAGCAGCCAAGATCGGGCGGAACCCTACAATGAGCAGTTCTTC. The genes are TRBV4-1 and TRBJ2-1; the D is unclear. This CDR3 spans 16 amino acids. Looked up from germline, CDR1 is MGHRA and CDR2 is YSYEKL. Trimming took 0 bases from V and 2 from J, leaving 11 bases between them.

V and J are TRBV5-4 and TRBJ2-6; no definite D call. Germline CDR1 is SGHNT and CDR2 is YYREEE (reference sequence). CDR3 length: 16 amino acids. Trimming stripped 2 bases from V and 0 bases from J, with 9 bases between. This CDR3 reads CASSLPPNSGANVLTF. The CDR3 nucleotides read TGTGCCAGCAGCTTACCCCCAAACTCTGGGGCCAACGTCCTGACTTTC.

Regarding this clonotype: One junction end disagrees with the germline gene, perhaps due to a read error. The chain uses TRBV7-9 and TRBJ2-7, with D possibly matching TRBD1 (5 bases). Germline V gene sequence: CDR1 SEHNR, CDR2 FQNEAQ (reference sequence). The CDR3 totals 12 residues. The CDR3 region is CASILGAYEQYF. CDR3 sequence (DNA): TGTGCCAGCATCTTAGGGGCCTACGAGCAGTACTTC.

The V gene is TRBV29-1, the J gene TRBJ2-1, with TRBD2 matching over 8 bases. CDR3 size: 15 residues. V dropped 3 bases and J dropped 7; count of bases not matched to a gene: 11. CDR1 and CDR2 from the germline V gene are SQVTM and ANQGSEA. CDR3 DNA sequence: TGCAGCGTTGACAGTCCCTGGGCTAGCGGGAATGAGCAGTTCTTC. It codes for CSVDSPWASGNEQFF.

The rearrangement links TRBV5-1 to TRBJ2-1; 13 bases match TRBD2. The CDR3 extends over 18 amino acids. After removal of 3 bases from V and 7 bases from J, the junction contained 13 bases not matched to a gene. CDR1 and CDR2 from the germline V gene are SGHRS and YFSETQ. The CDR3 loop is CASSSLGLAGDHGNEQFF. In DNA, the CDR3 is TGCGCCAGCAGCTCCCTAGGACTAGCGGGGGACCATGGGAATGAGCAGTTCTTC.

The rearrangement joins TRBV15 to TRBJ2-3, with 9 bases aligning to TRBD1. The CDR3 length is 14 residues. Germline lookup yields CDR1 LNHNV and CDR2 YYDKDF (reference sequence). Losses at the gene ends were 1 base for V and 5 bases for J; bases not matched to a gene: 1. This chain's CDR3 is CATSRGQGGDTQYF. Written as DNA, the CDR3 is TGTGCCACCAGCAGAGGACAGGGGGGAGATACGCAGTATTTT.

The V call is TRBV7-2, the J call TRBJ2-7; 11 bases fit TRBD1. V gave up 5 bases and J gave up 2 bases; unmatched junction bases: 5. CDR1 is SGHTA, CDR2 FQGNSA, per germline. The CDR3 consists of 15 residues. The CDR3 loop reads CASSHGQGATYEQYF. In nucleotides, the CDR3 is TGTGCCAGCAGCCACGGACAGGGGGCAACCTACGAGCAGTACTTC.

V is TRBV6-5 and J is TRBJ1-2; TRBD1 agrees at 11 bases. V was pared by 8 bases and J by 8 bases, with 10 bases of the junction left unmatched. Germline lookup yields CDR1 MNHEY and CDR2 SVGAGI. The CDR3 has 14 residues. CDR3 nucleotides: TGTGCCAGCGGACAGGACAGGGGGCTTCAGGGCTACACCTTC. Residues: CASGQDRGLQGYTF.

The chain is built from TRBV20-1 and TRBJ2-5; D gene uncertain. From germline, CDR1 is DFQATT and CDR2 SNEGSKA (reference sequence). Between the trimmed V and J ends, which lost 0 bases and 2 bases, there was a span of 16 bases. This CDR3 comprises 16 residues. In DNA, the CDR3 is TGCAGTGCTAGAGATCTCGGTGGGCGTTCGCAAGAGACCCAGTACTTC. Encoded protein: CSARDLGGRSQETQYF.

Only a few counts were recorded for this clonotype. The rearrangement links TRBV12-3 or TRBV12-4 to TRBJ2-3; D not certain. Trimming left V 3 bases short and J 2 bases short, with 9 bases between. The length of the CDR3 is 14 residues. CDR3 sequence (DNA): TGTGCCAGCAGTTTCCCAGATTCCACAGATACGCAGTATTTT. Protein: CASSFPDSTDTQYF.

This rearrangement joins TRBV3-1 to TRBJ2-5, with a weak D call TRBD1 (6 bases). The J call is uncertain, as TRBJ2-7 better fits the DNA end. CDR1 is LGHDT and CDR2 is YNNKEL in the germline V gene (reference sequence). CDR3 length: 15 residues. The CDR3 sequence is CASSYRDNLSYEQYF. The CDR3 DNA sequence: TGTGCCAGCAGCTACCGGGACAATCTCTCCTACGAGCAGTACTTC.